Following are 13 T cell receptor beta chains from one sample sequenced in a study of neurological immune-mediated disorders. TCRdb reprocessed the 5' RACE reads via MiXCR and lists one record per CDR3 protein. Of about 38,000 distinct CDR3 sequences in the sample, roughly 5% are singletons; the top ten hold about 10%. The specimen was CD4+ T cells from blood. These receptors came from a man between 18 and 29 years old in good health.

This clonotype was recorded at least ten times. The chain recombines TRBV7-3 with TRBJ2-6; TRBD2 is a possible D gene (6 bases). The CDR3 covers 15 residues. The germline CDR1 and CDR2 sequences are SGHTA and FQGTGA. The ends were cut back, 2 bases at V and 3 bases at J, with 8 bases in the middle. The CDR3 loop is CASSLGGGGANVLTF. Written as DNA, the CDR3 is TGTGCCAGCAGCTTAGGGGGAGGTGGGGCCAACGTCCTGACTTTC.

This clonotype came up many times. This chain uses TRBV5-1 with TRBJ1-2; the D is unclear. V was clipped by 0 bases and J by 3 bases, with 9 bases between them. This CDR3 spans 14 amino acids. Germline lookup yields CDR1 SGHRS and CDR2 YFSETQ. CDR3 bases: TGCGCCAGCAGCTTGGTTCCGGCGGACTATGGCTACACCTTC. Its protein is CASSLVPADYGYTF.

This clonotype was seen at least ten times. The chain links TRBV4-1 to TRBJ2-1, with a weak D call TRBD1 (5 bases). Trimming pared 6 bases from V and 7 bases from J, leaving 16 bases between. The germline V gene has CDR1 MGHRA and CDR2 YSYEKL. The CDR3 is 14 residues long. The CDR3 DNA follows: TGCGCCAGCAGGCCTATCCTCAGGGAAAATGAGCAGTTCTTC. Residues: CASRPILRENEQFF.

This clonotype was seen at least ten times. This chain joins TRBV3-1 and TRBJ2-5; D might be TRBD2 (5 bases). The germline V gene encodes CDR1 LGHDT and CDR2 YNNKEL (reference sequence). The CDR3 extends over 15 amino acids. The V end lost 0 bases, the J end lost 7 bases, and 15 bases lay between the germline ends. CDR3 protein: CASSQDKGRAGTQYF. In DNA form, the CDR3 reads TGTGCCAGCAGCCAAGATAAGGGCCGGGCGGGGACCCAGTACTTC.

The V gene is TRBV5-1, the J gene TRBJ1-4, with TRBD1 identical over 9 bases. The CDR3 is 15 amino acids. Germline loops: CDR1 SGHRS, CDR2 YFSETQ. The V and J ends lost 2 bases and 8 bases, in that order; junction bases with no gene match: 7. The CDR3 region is CASSFRQGTGEKLFF. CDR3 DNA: TGCGCCAGCAGCTTCCGACAGGGGACAGGGGAAAAACTGTTTTTT. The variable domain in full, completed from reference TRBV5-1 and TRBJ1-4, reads KAGVTQTPRYLIKTRGQQVTLSCSPISGHRSVSWYQQTPGQGLQFLFEYFSETQRNKGNFPGRFSGRQFSNSRSEMNVSTLELGDSALYLCASSFRQGTGEKLFFGSGTQLSVL.

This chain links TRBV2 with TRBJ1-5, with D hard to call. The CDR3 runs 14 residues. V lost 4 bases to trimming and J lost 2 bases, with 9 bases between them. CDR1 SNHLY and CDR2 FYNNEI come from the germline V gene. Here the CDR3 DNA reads TGTGCCAGCAGTGCCGGGCAGGGCAATCAGCCCCAGCATTTT. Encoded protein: CASSAGQGNQPQHF.

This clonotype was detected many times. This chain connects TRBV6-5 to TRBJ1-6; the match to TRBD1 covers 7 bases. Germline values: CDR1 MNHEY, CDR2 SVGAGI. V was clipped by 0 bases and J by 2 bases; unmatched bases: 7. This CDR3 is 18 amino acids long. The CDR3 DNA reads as TGTGCCAGCAGTTACTCGATCAAAGGGGGCGCCTATAATTCACCCCTCCACTTT. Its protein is CASSYSIKGGAYNSPLHF.

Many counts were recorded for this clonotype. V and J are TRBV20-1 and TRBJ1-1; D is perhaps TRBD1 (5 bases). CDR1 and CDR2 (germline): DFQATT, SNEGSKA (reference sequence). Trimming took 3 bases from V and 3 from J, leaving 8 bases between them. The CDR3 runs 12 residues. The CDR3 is CSASRGDTEAFF. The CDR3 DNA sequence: TGCAGTGCTAGTCGGGGGGACACTGAAGCTTTCTTT.

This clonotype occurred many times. CDR3 in amino acids: CSAFSHLLAGDEETQYF. As DNA, the CDR3 is TGCAGTGCTTTCTCCCACCTCCTAGCGGGGGACGAAGAGACCCAGTACTTC. V gene TRBV20-1 combines with J gene TRBJ2-5, with 10 bases identical to TRBD2. In germline, CDR1 is DFQATT, CDR2 SNEGSKA (reference sequence). The CDR3 extends over 17 amino acids. V shed 5 bases, J shed 3 bases, and the junction held 15 bases outside the gene matches.

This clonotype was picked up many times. The CDR3 here is CASSYSGNSNQPQHF. In nucleotides, the CDR3 is TGTGCCAGCAGTTACTCGGGGAATAGCAATCAGCCCCAGCATTTT. The chain joins TRBV6-5 to TRBJ1-5; no clear D. CDR3 length: 15 residues. V was shortened by 0 bases and J by 0 bases, with 6 bases between the two germline ends. The germline V gene encodes CDR1 MNHEY and CDR2 SVGAGI.

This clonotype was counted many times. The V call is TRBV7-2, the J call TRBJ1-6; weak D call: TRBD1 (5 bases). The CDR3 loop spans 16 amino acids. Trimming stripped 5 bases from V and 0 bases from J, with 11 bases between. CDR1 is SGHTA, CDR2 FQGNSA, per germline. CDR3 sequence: CASSRDRSSYNSPLHF. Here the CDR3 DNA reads TGTGCCAGCAGCCGGGACCGGAGCTCCTATAATTCACCCCTCCACTTT.

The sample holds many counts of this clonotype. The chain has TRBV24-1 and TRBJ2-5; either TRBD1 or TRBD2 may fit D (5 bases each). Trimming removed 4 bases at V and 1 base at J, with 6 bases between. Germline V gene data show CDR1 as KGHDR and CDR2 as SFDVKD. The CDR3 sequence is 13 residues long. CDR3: CATSDGAQETQYF. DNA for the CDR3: TGTGCCACCAGTGACGGGGCCCAAGAGACCCAGTACTTC.

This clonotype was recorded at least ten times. The CDR3 DNA follows: TGTGCCAGCAGCCAATCGGCAGATTCACCCCTCCACTTT. It encodes CASSQSADSPLHF. The J gene is TRBJ1-6, the V gene TRBV3-1; D remains ambiguous. CDR1 LGHDT and CDR2 YNNKEL come from the germline V gene (reference sequence). This CDR3 comprises 13 residues. V lost 2 bases, J lost 8 bases, and 7 bases lay in between. Complete variable domain (other parts from reference TRBV3-1 and TRBJ1-6): DTAVSQTPKYLVTQMGNDKSIKCEQNLGHDTMYWYKQDSKKFLKIMFSYNNKELIINETVPNRFSPKSPDKAHLNLHINSLELGDSAVYFCASSQSADSPLHFGNGTRLTVT.